The rows below give T cell receptor beta chains drawn from one sample of a study of T cell repertoires in cytomegalovirus infection. TCRdb re-derived calls from the reads in MiXCR, one entry per CDR3 protein. Seen here are tens of thousands of distinct CDR3 sequences, 20% to 25% observed once, and the top ten hold 65% to 75%. The antigens of these receptors remain unknown. Sequencing was performed on CD8+ T cells from cultured PBMCs, taken from culture after CMV antigen stimulation. These receptors all come from a human donor in good health (CMV status not recorded). Some clones in this sample may be carry-over from other donors' samples. Both conserved end residues are part of each CDR3. A D gene is named only where the DNA matches it firmly. The size field is filled for only some rows; it gives once, few, many or a size class.

>NA|TRBV7-2|TRBJ1-3|NA
TGTGCCAGCAGCTCGCAAAACTCTGGAAACACCATATATTTT
CASSSQNSGNTIYF
>NA|TRBV27|TRBJ2-7|few
TGTGCCAGCAGTTTAGGTGGCAGAGGCAGTGAGCAGTACTTC
CASSLGGRGSEQYF
>TRBD1|TRBV27|TRBJ1-2|NA
TGTGCCAGCAGTTTAGGGACAGGCTATGGCTACACCTTC
CASSLGTGYGYTF
>NA|TRBV7-8|TRBJ1-2|NA
TGTGCCAGCAGCTCCCGGGCAGATAGCTATGGCTACACCTTC
CASSSRADSYGYTF
>NA|TRBV7-6|TRBJ1-1|NA
TGTGCCAGCAGCCCCGGACGGGGTTTCACTGAAGCTTTCTTT
CASSPGRGFTEAFF
>NA|TRBV7-2|TRBJ2-2|few
TGTGCCAGCACCAGGTCTACCCTATGGGGCACCGGGGAGCTGTTTTTT
CASTRSTLWGTGELFF
>NA|TRBV7-2|TRBJ2-7|few
TGTGCCAGCAGCTCTTCCGGGGCTTACGAGCAGTACTTC
CASSSSGAYEQYF
>NA|TRBV7-6|TRBJ1-4|NA
TGTGCCAGCAGCCTCTCAAGACACGCAACTAATGAAAAACTGTTTTTT
CASSLSRHATNEKLFF
>NA|TRBV7-2|TRBJ1-4|few
TGTGCCAGCAGCTTAAGGAGAACCCTTAATGAAAAACTGTTTTTT
CASSLRRTLNEKLFF
>TRBD2|TRBV7-2|TRBJ2-5|many
TGTGCCAGCAGCTTGGAGCGGGGGAAAGACCAAGAGACCCAGTACTTC
CASSLERGKDQETQYF
>NA|TRBV4-2|TRBJ1-3|NA
TGTGCCAGCAGCCTCAGCATGGACAGCAGCTCTGGAAACACCATATATTTT
CASSLSMDSSSGNTIYF
>NA|TRBV12-3/TRBV12-4|TRBJ1-1|few
TGTGCCAGCAGGCTGACGGTGAACACTGAAGCTTTCTTT
CASRLTVNTEAFF
>TRBD1|TRBV4-1|TRBJ1-2|few
TGCGCCAGCAGCCAAGACTCCAGGGGGCTAGATGGCTACACCTTC
CASSQDSRGLDGYTF
>NA|TRBV7-6|TRBJ2-3|NA
TGTGCCAGCAGCTTCAATCCCACAGATACGCAGTATTTT
CASSFNPTDTQYF
>NA|TRBV19|TRBJ2-7|NA
TGTGCCAGTAGTATGTCCAGGGGAGTAACGGACGAGCAGTACTTC
CASSMSRGVTDEQYF
>NA|TRBV7-9|TRBJ1-3|once
TGTGCCAGCAGCTCCCCCTTGATGGACGGAAACACCATATATTTT
CASSSPLMDGNTIYF
>NA|TRBV7-6|TRBJ1-4|NA
TGTGCCAGCAGCTTAAATACTTGGGAGAGTGAAGAAAAACTGTTTTTT
CASSLNTWESEEKLFF
>TRBD1|TRBV9|TRBJ2-7|few
TGTGCCAGCAGCCCGGGACAGGGGGCCCACGAGCAGTACTTC
CASSPGQGAHEQYF
>TRBD1|TRBV7-2|TRBJ2-7|NA
TGTGCCAGCAGCCGTTACCCCGGGACAGGCTCCTACGAGCAGTACTTC
CASSRYPGTGSYEQYF
>NA|TRBV20-1|TRBJ1-2|few
TGCAGTGCTAGCGTGGGGATCCCCTATGGCTACACCTTC
CSASVGIPYGYTF
>TRBD1|TRBV7-6|TRBJ1-5|NA
TGTGCCAGCAGCTTGAGACAGGGGAGCAATCAGCCCCAGCATTTT
CASSLRQGSNQPQHF
>NA|TRBV11-2|TRBJ2-7|few
TGTGCCAGCAGCTTAGGTACGAGCGGTCAGTACGAGCAGTACTTC
CASSLGTSGQYEQYF
>NA|TRBV18|TRBJ1-1|NA
TGTGCCAGCTCCCTCGCCTGGAACACTGAAGCTTTCTTT
CASSLAWNTEAFF
>TRBD1|TRBV20-1|TRBJ1-5|few
TGCAGTGCTAGGGGTGACAGGGGAAATCAGCCCCAGCATTTT
CSARGDRGNQPQHF
>TRBD1|TRBV7-8|TRBJ2-2|NA
TGTGCCAGCAGCAACAGGGGGTACACCGGGGAGCTGTTTTTT
CASSNRGYTGELFF
>NA|TRBV7-2|TRBJ1-1|NA
TGTGCCAGCAGCTTAAGGGAGCTCCAAGTGGGGCCGAACACTGAAGCTTTCTTT
CASSLRELQVGPNTEAFF
>NA|TRBV7-8|TRBJ2-7|few
TGTGCCAGCAGCTTAGTCTTGAACAGGAACTACGAGCAGTACTTC
CASSLVLNRNYEQYF
>NA|TRBV23-1|TRBJ2-5|few
TGCGCCAGCAGTCAAGGGATGGGGGAGACCCAGTACTTC
CASSQGMGETQYF
>TRBD2|TRBV7-2|TRBJ2-1|NA
TGTGCCAGCAGCTTTCCGGGACTAGCGGGGGGGAATTCCTACAATGAGCAGTTCTTC
CASSFPGLAGGNSYNEQFF
>NA|TRBV10-3|TRBJ2-7|NA
TGTGCCATCAGTGAAAGGGGGATCTCCGAGCAGTACTTC
CAISERGISEQYF
>NA|TRBV27|TRBJ1-1|few
TGTGCCAGCAGTCGCCAAAAACCCACGGCTGAAGCTTTCTTT
CASSRQKPTAEAFF
>NA|TRBV12-3/TRBV12-4|TRBJ1-3|NA
TGTGCCAGCAGTCCCTATTACACCGACATGGGAAACACCATATATTTT
CASSPYYTDMGNTIYF
>TRBD2|TRBV7-6|TRBJ2-1|NA
TGTGCCAGCAGCTGGACTAGCGGGGGGAATGAGCAGTTCTTC
CASSWTSGGNEQFF
>NA|TRBV7-8|TRBJ1-5|NA
TGTGCCAGCAGCTTACGGTCCTATAGCAATCAGCCCCAGCATTTT
CASSLRSYSNQPQHF
>TRBD1|TRBV14|TRBJ1-3|few
TGTGCCAGCAGCCCATCGTGGACAGGGTTCACTGGAAACACCATATATTTT
CASSPSWTGFTGNTIYF
>NA|TRBV19|TRBJ1-1|NA
TGTGCCAGTAGCCCCTCAATGGCGGTGAACACTGAAGCTTTCTTT
CASSPSMAVNTEAFF
>TRBD2|TRBV2|TRBJ2-3|NA
TGTGCCAGCAGACCGGGACTAGCCGCAGATACGCAGTATTTT
CASRPGLAADTQYF
>NA|TRBV7-8|TRBJ1-1|many
TGTGCCAGCAGCTTAAGCTCAAAAGCTTTCTTT
CASSLSSKAFF
>NA|TRBV4-3|TRBJ1-6|NA
TGCGCCAGCAGCCAGTGGGCCGACAGTAATAATTCACCCCTCCACTTT
CASSQWADSNNSPLHF
>TRBD2|TRBV7-3|TRBJ2-3|few
TGTGCCAGCAGCCCCGGGATAGCGGGAGGGCCCGATACGCAGTATTTT
CASSPGIAGGPDTQYF
>NA|TRBV5-6|TRBJ1-1|few
TGTGCCAGCAGCTTGGCCCGGTTGACCACTGAAGCTTTCTTT
CASSLARLTTEAFF
>NA|TRBV7-2|TRBJ1-1|few
TGTGCCAGCAGCTTCAGAACAGGAAGGACTGAAGCTTTCTTT
CASSFRTGRTEAFF
>TRBD1|TRBV19|TRBJ1-5|few
TGTGCCAGTAGGCGACAGGGGGAACCCAATCAGCCCCAGCATTTT
CASRRQGEPNQPQHF
>NA|TRBV7-8|TRBJ2-2|few
TGTGCCAGCAGCTCAGACGGCACTTCGAACACCGGGGAGCTGTTTTTT
CASSSDGTSNTGELFF
>NA|TRBV2|TRBJ1-1|NA
TGTGCCAGCAGTCTGAGCCGGGACACTGAAGCTTTCTTT
CASSLSRDTEAFF
>NA|TRBV7-9|TRBJ2-7|few
TGTGCCAGCAGCTCCCGGATTTATGGGGAAGAAGGTGACGAGCAGTACTTC
CASSSRIYGEEGDEQYF
>NA|TRBV4-2|TRBJ1-5|NA
TGTGCCAGCAGCCAAGGGGAAAGGGGGAGGGGATATAGCAATCAGCCCCAGCATTTT
CASSQGERGRGYSNQPQHF
>TRBD1|TRBV7-9|TRBJ2-2|few
TGTGCCAGACAGGGGGTGAACACCGGGGAGCTGTTTTTT
CARQGVNTGELFF
>NA|TRBV7-9|TRBJ2-2|NA
TGTGCCAGCAGCTACAACTGGCTCGGGGAGCTGTTTTTT
CASSYNWLGELFF